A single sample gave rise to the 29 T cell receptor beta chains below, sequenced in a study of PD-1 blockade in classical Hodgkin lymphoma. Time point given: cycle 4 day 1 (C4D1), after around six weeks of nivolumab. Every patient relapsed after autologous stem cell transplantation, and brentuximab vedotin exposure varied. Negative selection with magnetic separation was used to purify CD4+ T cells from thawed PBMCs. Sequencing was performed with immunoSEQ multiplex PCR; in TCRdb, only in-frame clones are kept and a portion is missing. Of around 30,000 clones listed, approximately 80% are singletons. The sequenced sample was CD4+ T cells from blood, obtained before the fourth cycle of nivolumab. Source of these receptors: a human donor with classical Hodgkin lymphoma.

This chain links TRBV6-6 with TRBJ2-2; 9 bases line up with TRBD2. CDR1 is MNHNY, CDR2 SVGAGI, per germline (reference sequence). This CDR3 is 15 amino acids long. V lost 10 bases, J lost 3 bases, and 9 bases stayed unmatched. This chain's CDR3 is CATKGSGGYTGELFF. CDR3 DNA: TGTGCCACCAAGGGGAGCGGGGGGTACACCGGGGAGCTGTTTTTT.

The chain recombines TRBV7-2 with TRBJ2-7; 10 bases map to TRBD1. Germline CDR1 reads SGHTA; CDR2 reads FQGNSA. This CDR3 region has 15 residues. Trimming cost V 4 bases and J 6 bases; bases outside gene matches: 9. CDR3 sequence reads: CASSSSGTGAGEQYF. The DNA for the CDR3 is TGTGCCAGCAGCTCGTCCGGGACAGGGGCGGGCGAGCAGTACTTC.

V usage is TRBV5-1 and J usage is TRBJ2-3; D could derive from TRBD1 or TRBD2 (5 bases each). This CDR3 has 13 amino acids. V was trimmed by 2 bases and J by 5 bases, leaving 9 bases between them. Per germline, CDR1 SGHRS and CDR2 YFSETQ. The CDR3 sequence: CASSFGTIDTQYF. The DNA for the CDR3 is TGCGCCAGCAGCTTCGGGACCATAGATACGCAGTATTTT.

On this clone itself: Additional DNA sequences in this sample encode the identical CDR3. CDR3 nucleotides: TGCGCCAGCAGCCTTGACAGGGGGAACACCGGGGAGCTGTTTTTT. This encodes CASSLDRGNTGELFF. The chain has TRBV5-1 and TRBJ2-2, with 8 bases identical to TRBD1. This CDR3 is 15 amino acids long. CDR1 and CDR2 (germline): SGHRS, YFSETQ. V lost 4 bases and J lost 1; bases outside the gene matches: 3.

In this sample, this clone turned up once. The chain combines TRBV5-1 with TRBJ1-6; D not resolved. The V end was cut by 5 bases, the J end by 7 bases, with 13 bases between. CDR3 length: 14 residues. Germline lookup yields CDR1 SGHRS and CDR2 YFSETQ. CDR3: CASSPTGENSPLHF. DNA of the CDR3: TGCGCCAGCAGTCCGACTGGAGAGAATTCACCCCTCCACTTT.

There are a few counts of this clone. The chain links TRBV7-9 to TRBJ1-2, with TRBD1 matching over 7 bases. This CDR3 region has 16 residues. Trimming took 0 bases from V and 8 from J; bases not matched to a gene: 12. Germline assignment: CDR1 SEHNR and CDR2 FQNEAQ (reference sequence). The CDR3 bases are TGTGCCAGCAGCTTAGCCAGGGGGGCTGCCCCCGGCGGCTACACCTTC. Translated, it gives CASSLARGAAPGGYTF.

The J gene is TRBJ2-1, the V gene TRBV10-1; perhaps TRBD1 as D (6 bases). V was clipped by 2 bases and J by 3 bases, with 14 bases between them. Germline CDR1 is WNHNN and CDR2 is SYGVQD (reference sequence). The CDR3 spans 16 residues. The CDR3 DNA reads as TGCGCCAGCAGTGAGGGCCCCACAGGGCTCTACAATGAGCAGTTCTTC. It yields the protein CASSEGPTGLYNEQFF.

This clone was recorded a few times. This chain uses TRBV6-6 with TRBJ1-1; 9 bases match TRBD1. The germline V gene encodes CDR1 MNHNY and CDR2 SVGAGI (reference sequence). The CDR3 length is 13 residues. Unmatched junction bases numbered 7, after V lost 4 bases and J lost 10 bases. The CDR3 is CASSSWGQGAAFF. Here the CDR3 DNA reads TGTGCCAGCAGTTCTTGGGGACAGGGTGCAGCTTTCTTT.

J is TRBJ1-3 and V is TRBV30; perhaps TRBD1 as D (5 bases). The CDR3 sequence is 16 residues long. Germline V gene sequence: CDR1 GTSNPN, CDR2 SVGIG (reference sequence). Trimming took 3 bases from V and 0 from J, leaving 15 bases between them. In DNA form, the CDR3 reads TGTGCCTGGAGCGATGGGGCTCCTCGCTCTGGAAACACCATATATTTT. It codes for CAWSDGAPRSGNTIYF.

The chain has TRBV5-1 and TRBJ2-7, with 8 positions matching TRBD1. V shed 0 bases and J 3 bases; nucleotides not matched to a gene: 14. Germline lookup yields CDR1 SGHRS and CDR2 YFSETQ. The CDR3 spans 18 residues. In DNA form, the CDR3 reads TGCGCCAGCAGCTTGGCTGGAACAGGGGGAGGTGGTTACTACGAGCAGTACTTC. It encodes CASSLAGTGGGGYYEQYF.

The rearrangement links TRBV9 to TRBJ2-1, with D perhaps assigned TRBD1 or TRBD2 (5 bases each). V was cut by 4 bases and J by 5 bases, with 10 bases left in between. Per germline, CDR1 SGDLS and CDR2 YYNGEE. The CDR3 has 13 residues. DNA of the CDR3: TGTGCCAGCAGCACGGGACCTGACAATGAGCAGTTCTTC. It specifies CASSTGPDNEQFF.

The CDR3 sequence: CASSLQGGIVTDTQYF. CDR3 DNA sequence: TGTGCCAGCAGCCTACAGGGGGGGATCGTCACAGATACGCAGTATTTT. The J gene is TRBJ2-3, the V gene TRBV9; the D gene is possibly TRBD1 (8 bases). V gave up 4 bases and J gave up 2 bases, with 17 bases separating them. The CDR3 sequence is 16 residues long. Germline values: CDR1 SGDLS, CDR2 YYNGEE.

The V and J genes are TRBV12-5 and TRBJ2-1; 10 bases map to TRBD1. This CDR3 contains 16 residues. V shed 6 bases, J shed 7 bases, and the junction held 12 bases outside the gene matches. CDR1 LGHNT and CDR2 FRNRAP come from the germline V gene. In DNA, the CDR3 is TGTGCTAGTGGCAGATCCGGGACAGGGGTCTCAAATGAGCAGTTCTTC. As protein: CASGRSGTGVSNEQFF.

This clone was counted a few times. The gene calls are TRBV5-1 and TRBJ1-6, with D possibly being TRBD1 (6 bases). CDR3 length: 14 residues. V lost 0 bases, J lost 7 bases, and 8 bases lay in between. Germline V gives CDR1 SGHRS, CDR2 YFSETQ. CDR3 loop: CASSLEGGNSPLHF. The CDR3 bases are TGCGCCAGCAGCTTGGAAGGGGGGAATTCACCCCTCCACTTT.

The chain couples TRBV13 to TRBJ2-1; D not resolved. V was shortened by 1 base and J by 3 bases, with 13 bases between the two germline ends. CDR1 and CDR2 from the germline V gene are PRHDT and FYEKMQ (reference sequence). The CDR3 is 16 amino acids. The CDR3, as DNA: TGTGCCAGCAGCTTAGAAGCACTTGCCATCTACAATGAGCAGTTCTTC. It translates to CASSLEALAIYNEQFF.

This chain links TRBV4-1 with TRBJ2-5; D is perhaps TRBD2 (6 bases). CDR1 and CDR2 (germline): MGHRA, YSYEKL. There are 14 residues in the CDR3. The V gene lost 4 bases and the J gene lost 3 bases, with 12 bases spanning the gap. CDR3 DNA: TGCGCCAGCAGCCTTGGGCGGGATGAAGAGACCCAGTACTTC. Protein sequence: CASSLGRDEETQYF.

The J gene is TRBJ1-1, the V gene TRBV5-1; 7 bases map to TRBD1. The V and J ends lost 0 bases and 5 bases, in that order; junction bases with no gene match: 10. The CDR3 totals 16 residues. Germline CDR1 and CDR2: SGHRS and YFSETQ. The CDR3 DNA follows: TGCGCCAGCAGCTTGGTCTGGACAGGAGCTAATACTGAAGCTTTCTTT. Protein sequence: CASSLVWTGANTEAFF.

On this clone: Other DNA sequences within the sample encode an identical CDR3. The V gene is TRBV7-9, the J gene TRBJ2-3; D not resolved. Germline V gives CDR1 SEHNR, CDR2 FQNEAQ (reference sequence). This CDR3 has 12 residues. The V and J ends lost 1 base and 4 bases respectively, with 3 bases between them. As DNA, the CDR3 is TGTGCCAGCAGCTTAGTCTCAGATACGCAGTATTTT. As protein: CASSLVSDTQYF.

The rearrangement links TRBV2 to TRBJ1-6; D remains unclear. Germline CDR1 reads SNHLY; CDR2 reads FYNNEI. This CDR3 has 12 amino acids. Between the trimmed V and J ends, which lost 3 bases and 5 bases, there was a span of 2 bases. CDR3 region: CASSENNSPLHF. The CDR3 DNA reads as TGTGCCAGCAGTGAGAATAATTCACCCCTCCACTTT.

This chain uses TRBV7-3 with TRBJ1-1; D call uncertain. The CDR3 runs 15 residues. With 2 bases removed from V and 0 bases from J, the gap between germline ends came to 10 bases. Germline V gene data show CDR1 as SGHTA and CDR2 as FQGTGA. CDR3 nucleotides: TGTGCCAGCAGCTTATCGGGAACGATGAACACTGAAGCTTTCTTT. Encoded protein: CASSLSGTMNTEAFF.

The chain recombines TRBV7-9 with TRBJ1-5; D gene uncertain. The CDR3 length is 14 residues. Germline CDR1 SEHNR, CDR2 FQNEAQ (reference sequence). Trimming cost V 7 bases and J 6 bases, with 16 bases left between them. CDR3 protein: CASTPSGDFQPQHF. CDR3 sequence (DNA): TGTGCCAGCACCCCGTCGGGTGACTTTCAGCCCCAGCATTTT.

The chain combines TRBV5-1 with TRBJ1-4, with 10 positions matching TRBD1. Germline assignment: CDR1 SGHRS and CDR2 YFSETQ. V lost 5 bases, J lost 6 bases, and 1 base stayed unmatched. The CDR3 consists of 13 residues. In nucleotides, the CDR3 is TGCGCCAGCAGGACAGGGGGCCATGAAAAACTGTTTTTT. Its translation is CASRTGGHEKLFF.

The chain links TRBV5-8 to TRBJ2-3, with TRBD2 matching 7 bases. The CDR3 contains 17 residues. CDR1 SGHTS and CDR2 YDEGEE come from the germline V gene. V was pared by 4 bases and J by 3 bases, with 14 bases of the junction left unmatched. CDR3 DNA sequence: TGTGCCAGCAGCCGGGAAGTGGGGGACTATATTACAGATACGCAGTATTTT. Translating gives CASSREVGDYITDTQYF.

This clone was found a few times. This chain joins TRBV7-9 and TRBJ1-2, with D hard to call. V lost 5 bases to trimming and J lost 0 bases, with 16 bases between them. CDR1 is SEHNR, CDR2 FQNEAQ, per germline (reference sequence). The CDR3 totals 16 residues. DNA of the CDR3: TGTGCCAGCAGCCAGAGCGGACGGGGATCTAACTATGGCTACACCTTC. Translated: CASSQSGRGSNYGYTF.

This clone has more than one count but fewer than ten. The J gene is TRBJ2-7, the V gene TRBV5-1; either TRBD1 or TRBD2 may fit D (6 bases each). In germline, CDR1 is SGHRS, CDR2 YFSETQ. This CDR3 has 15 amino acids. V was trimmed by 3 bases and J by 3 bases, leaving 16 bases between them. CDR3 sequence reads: CASSSLPGASYEQYF. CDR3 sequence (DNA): TGCGCCAGCAGCTCGCTCCCGGGGGCCAGCTACGAGCAGTACTTC. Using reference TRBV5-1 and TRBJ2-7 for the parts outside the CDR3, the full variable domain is KAGVTQTPRYLIKTRGQQVTLSCSPISGHRSVSWYQQTPGQGLQFLFEYFSETQRNKGNFPGRFSGRQFSNSRSEMNVSTLELGDSALYLCASSSLPGASYEQYFGPGTRLTVT.

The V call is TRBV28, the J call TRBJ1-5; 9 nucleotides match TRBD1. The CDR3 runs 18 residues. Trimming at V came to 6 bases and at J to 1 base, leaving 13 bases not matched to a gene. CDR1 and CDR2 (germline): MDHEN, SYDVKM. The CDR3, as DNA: TGTGCCAGCAGATACGACAGGGGGGGCGGGATAAGCAATCAGCCCCAGCATTTT. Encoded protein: CASRYDRGGGISNQPQHF.

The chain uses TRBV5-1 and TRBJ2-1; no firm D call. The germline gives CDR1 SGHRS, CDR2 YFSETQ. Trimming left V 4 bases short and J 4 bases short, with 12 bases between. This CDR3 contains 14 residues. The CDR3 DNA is TGCGCCAGCAGCCCCCCTACCTCGTACAATGAGCAGTTCTTC. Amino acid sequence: CASSPPTSYNEQFF.

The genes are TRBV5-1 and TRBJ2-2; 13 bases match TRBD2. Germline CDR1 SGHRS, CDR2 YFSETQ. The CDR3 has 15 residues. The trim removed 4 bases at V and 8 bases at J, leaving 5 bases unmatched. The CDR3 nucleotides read TGCGCCAGCAGCCTTGGACTAGCGGGGGTTGGGGAGCTGTTTTTT. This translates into CASSLGLAGVGELFF.

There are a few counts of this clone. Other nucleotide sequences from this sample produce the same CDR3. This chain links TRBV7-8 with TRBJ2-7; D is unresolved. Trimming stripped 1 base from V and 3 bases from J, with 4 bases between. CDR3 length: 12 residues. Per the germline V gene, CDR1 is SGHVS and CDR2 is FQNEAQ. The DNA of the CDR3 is TGTGCCAGCAGCTTAGGCAGCTACGAGCAGTACTTC. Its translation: CASSLGSYEQYF.